Listed below are T cell receptor beta chains from one sample, sequenced in a study of cytomegalovirus exposure and HLA in healthy donors. The table came from immunoSEQ multiplex PCR; TCRdb's copy has only in-frame clones and leaves some out. The table shows 95,000 to 150,000 clones, with roughly 78% occurring only once. Specimen: PBMCs. The receptors shown here come from a man aged 25-40 years in good health and CMV-seropositive. Both conserved end residues are part of each CDR3. D genes are given only for firm matches. Rows give clone size only sometimes, using once, few, many, or a class for an expanded clone.

DNA,CDR3,size,D,J,V
TGTGCCAGCAGGTGGAGGGACAGAGACAATGAGCAGTTCTTC,CASRWRDRDNEQFF,few,-,TRBJ2-1,TRBV7-2
TGCGCCAGCAGGCCCCTGGGACAGGGTGGGGGCTACACCTTC,CASRPLGQGGGYTF,-,TRBD1,TRBJ1-2,TRBV4-1
TGTGCCAGCCGTACAGGGGAAACTTCACCCCTCCACTTT,CASRTGETSPLHF,-,TRBD1,TRBJ1-6,TRBV6-5
TGTGCCAGCAGCTTAGGGACAGGGTCGGGCGGCTACACCTTC,CASSLGTGSGGYTF,-,TRBD1,TRBJ1-2,TRBV7-2
TGTGCCAGTGCAGACTCAGGGTATGGCTACACCTTC,CASADSGYGYTF,-,-,TRBJ1-2,TRBV6-5
TGTGCCAGCAGCTTCTACGGGACTCTCACAGATACGCAGTATTTT,CASSFYGTLTDTQYF,-,-,TRBJ2-3,TRBV7-3
TGTGCCAGCAGCCTAATACGCGGCAGCTCCTACAATGAGCAGTTCTTC,CASSLIRGSSYNEQFF,-,-,TRBJ2-1,TRBV7-9
TGTGCCAGCAGCGAGAGCTGGGGGGGTAGCAATCAGCCCCAGCATTTT,CASSESWGGSNQPQHF,-,-,TRBJ1-5,TRBV9
TGTGCCAGCAGCTGGGACAGCTACGAGCAGTACTTC,CASSWDSYEQYF,-,TRBD1,TRBJ2-7,TRBV7-9
TGCAGCGTTGTGGGGCCGGGACAAAGCCCCTACGAGCAGTACTTC,CSVVGPGQSPYEQYF,-,-,TRBJ2-7,TRBV29-1
TGTGCCAGCTCACCTTCTGTAAGGGGCGGCGGCTACACCTTC,CASSPSVRGGGYTF,-,-,TRBJ1-2,TRBV18
TGCGCCAGCAGCTTGGCCCTGGACAATGGGGGCTACACCTTC,CASSLALDNGGYTF,-,-,TRBJ1-2,TRBV5-1
TGTGCCAGCAGTGCCACAGGGGCGGACACCGGGGAGCTGTTTTTT,CASSATGADTGELFF,-,TRBD1,TRBJ2-2,TRBV25-1
TGTGCCAGCAGCTCGATGGGGGCAGTAATTAATCAGCCCCAGCATTTT,CASSSMGAVINQPQHF,-,-,TRBJ1-5,TRBV5-8
TGTGCCAGCAGCCGTCCGGGGACAGGGGGTTCTACTGGTGGCTACACCTTC,CASSRPGTGGSTGGYTF,-,TRBD1,TRBJ1-2,TRBV5-8
TGTGCCAGCAGTCCTTATCTAGGTGGCTACACCTTC,CASSPYLGGYTF,-,-,TRBJ1-2,TRBV6-5
TGTGCCATCAGTGAGTCCAGGCAGGGTGGCGATCAGCCCCAGCATTTT,CAISESRQGGDQPQHF,-,-,TRBJ1-5,TRBV10-3
TGCGCCAGCAGCTTGGAGGGGGCCCTAGTTGACACCATATATTTT,CASSLEGALVDTIYF,few,TRBD1,TRBJ1-3,TRBV5-1
TGTGCCAGCAGTGACTGGGACAGACCCGAAAAACTGTTTTTT,CASSDWDRPEKLFF,-,TRBD1,TRBJ1-4,TRBV6-5
TGCAGCGTTGTTACAGGGTCTCGGGCTGAAGCTTTCTTT,CSVVTGSRAEAFF,-,-,TRBJ1-1,TRBV29-1
TGTGCCAGCAGCTTAGGAGACGATCAGCCCCAGCATTTT,CASSLGDDQPQHF,-,-,TRBJ1-5,TRBV7-3
TGTGCCAGCAGCTTCGGGGGGCCGGGGGAAAAACTGTTTTTT,CASSFGGPGEKLFF,-,-,TRBJ1-4,TRBV5-6
TGCGCCAGCAGCCCTCAACTGGGGGGGGCTGGGTATGGCTACACCTTC,CASSPQLGGAGYGYTF,-,-,TRBJ1-2,TRBV5-1
TGTGCCACCGGGACAGTCAACTATGGCTACACCTTC,CATGTVNYGYTF,-,TRBD1,TRBJ1-2,TRBV2
TGCGCCAGCAGCGACACGGGACAGTTCTACGAGCAGTACTTC,CASSDTGQFYEQYF,-,TRBD1,TRBJ2-7,TRBV10-2
TGTGCCAGCAGCTTAGCTTACGGGTACGAGCAGTACTTC,CASSLAYGYEQYF,-,-,TRBJ2-7,TRBV7-9
TGTGCCACCAGCAGGAGTCCTCGGCATCAGGGGGCTTTTCATAGCAATCAGCCCCAGCATTTT,CATSRSPRHQGAFHSNQPQHF,once,TRBD1,TRBJ1-5,TRBV15
TGTGCCAGCAGCGCCCCCGGGACTTCGCGCCCCGTTACCCCCAGCACAGATACGCAGTATTTT,CASSAPGTSRPVTPSTDTQYF,-,-,TRBJ2-3,TRBV9
TGTGCCAGCAGCACCGGGGTCTCCTACGAGCAGTACTTC,CASSTGVSYEQYF,-,-,TRBJ2-7,TRBV5-6
TGTGCCAGCAGCCTGGGACAGGGGGGAAGTAACACTGAAGCTTTCTTT,CASSLGQGGSNTEAFF,-,TRBD1,TRBJ1-1,TRBV5-6
TGTGCCAGCAGCTTAGGGGGAAGCGGGGCGACGCAGTATTTT,CASSLGGSGATQYF,few,TRBD2,TRBJ2-3,TRBV11-3
TGTGCCAGCAGATTCCTCAGGGAAGGTGGAAACACCATATATTTT,CASRFLREGGNTIYF,-,-,TRBJ1-3,TRBV6-5
TGTGCCAGCAGCCATGGACAGGATGAAGCTTTCTTT,CASSHGQDEAFF,-,TRBD1,TRBJ1-1,TRBV11-3
TGTGCCAGCTCACCAGAGAAGACTTCCACAGATACGCAGTATTTT,CASSPEKTSTDTQYF,few,-,TRBJ2-3,TRBV18
TGTGCCAGCAGCCAAAGGGCGGGGTGGGCCGGGGAGCTGTTTTTT,CASSQRAGWAGELFF,-,-,TRBJ2-2,TRBV7-2
TGTGCCAGCAGCCTCCGACTATCTTACAATGAGCAGTTCTTC,CASSLRLSYNEQFF,-,-,TRBJ2-1,TRBV5-8